This T cell receptor (beta chain) was profiled in a study of beta chain features in type 1 diabetes. Blood was drawn once from each donor into heparinised tubes. The draws averaged approximately 110 mL. Every bit of the isolated RNA underwent reverse transcription, so sequencing read expressed TCRB transcripts. The table came from immunoSEQ multiplex PCR; TCRdb's copy has only in-frame clones and leaves some out. The data show 400,000 to 500,000 clones, about 15% seen once. V lost 4 bases to trimming and J lost 3 bases, with 19 bases between them. Germline V gene data show CDR1 as SGDLS and CDR2 as YYNGEE. This CDR3 region has 16 residues.

This TCR was recovered from a man in his thirties or forties in good health. Sequenced: naive CD4+ T cells from blood. The rearrangement uses TRBV9 and TRBJ1-2; no clear D gene. Written as DNA, the CDR3 is TGTGCCAGCAGCCCCAATATCGACACGTATTACTATGGCTACACCTTC. Amino acid sequence: CASSPNIDTYYYGYTF.